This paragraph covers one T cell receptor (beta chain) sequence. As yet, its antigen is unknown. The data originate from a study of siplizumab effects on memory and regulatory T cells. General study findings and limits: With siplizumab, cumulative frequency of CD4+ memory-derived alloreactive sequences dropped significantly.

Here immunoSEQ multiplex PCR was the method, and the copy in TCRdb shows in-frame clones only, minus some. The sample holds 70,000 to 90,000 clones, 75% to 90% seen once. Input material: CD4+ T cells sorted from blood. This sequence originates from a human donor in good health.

CDR3 coding DNA: TGTGCCAGCAGCCCGGGACAGGGGGGGACCAAAAACATTCAGTACTTC. Translated, it gives CASSPGQGGTKNIQYF. The V gene is TRBV11-3, the J gene TRBJ2-4; 11 bases agree with TRBD1. This CDR3 region has 16 residues. V gave up 5 bases and J gave up 2 bases; unmatched junction bases: 5. Germline V gene sequence: CDR1 SGHNT, CDR2 YENEEA.